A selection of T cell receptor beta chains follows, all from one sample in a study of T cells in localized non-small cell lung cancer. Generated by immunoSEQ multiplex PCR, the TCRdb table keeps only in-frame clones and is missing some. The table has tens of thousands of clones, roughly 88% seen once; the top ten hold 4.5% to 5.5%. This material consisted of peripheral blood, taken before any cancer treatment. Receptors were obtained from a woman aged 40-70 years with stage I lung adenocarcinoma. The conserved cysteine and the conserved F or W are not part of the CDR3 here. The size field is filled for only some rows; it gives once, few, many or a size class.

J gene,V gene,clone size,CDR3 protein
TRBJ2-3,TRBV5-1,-,ASSPALAGGRDTQY
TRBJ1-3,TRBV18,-,ASSPRTEGNTIY
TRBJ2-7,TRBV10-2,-,ASSENSPEQY
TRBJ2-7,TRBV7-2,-,ASSLSGLAGGRHEQY
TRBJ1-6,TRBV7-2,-,ASSLTLSNSPLH
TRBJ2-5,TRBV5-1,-,ASSLNRQETQY
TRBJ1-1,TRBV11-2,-,ASSLAGQNTEAF
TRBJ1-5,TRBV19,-,ASSISRYRSNQPQH
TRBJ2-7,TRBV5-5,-,ASSPDPGGTSYEQY
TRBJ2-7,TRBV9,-,ASSPSPGDRDREQY
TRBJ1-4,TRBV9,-,ASSPRPATNEKLF
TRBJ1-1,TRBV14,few,ASSQEARGTEAF
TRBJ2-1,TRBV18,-,ASSRVFGAEQF
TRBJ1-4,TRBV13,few,ASSLGPPNEKLF
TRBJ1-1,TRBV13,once,ASSSRGQGFTEAF
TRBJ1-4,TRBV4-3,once,ASSQQGENEKLF
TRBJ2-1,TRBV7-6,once,ASTPYSGGAGNEQF
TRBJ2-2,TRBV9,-,ASSVPDPGGDSPVGGELF
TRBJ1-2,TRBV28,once,ASSHGTGNYGYT
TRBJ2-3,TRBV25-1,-,ASSGSGQSNTDTQY
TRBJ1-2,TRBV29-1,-,SVEEPNYGYT
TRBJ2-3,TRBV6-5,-,ASGLPPDTQY
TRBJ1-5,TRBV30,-,AWAIGRAWPQH
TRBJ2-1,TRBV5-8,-,ASSRDWRLYNEQF